This passage covers 30 T cell receptor beta chains from one sample sequenced in a study of shared T cell receptors in the human thymus. Clones were read by immunoSEQ multiplex PCR, and TCRdb kept only the in-frame ones, dropping some. The sample consists of 720,000 or so clones, 80% to 90% of them appearing once. This same sample was also part of a study on human thymus T cells.

The sequencing input was thymocytes. All receptors derive from a girl in the first two years of life with a congenital heart defect.

The J gene is TRBJ2-5, the V gene TRBV2, with 7 bases lining up with TRBD1. The ends lost 8 bases at V and 2 bases at J; junction bases unmatched: 5. Germline CDR1 SNHLY, CDR2 FYNNEI. The CDR3 is 13 amino acids. CDR3 amino acids: CASDGTEQETQYF. The CDR3 coding sequence is TGTGCCAGCGACGGGACAGAACAAGAGACCCAGTACTTC.

This clone was detected once. V gene TRBV30 combines with J gene TRBJ1-2; 11 bases agree with TRBD1. The CDR3 extends over 13 amino acids. Per germline, CDR1 GTSNPN and CDR2 SVGIG (reference sequence). J gave up 13 bases and V 2 bases, and 9 bases lay outside the gene matches. CDR3 sequence reads: CAWSSPGGTGGTF. As DNA, the CDR3 is TGTGCCTGGAGTTCGCCGGGGGGGACAGGGGGCACCTTC.

The chain has TRBV7-2 and TRBJ2-1; 11 nucleotides match TRBD2. The V segment lost 5 bases and the J segment 2 bases; nucleotides outside the gene matches: 5. The CDR3 runs 16 residues. CDR1 and CDR2 from the germline V gene are SGHTA and FQGNSA. This CDR3 is CASSPLAGGAYNEQFF. In DNA, the CDR3 is TGTGCCAGCAGCCCTCTAGCGGGGGGCGCCTACAATGAGCAGTTCTTC.

This clone occurred a few times. The chain has TRBV6-1 and TRBJ2-1; possible D gene TRBD1, 5 bases. Looked up from germline, CDR1 is MNHNS and CDR2 is SASEGT. CDR3 size: 15 residues. V gave up 0 bases and J gave up 0 bases, with 6 bases separating them. The CDR3 spells CASSEAQDSYNEQFF. For the CDR3, the DNA is TGTGCCAGCAGTGAAGCACAGGACTCCTACAATGAGCAGTTCTTC.

J is TRBJ2-1 and V is TRBV4-3, with 8 bases lining up with TRBD1. The junction had 8 bases not matched to a gene; V was cut back by 1 base and J by 6 bases. The germline gives CDR1 LGHNA, CDR2 YSLEER. The CDR3 runs to 16 residues. CDR3 in DNA: TGCGCCAGCAGCCAAGTAATCGGACAGGGAATCAATGAGCAGTTCTTC. This sequence encodes CASSQVIGQGINEQFF.

This clone was seen just once. The chain recombines TRBV10-3 with TRBJ1-6; tentative D call: TRBD1 (5 bases). Per the germline V gene, CDR1 is ENHRY and CDR2 is SYGVKD. CDR3 size: 17 residues. Trimming removed 3 bases at V and 9 bases at J, with 21 bases between. The CDR3 region has the DNA TGTGCCATCAGTGAAATATTTAGAACAGGCGGCAGTTCACCCCTCCACTTT. Residues: CAISEIFRTGGSSPLHF.

About this clone itself: One end of the junction does not line up with germline, which may come from a read error. In DNA, the CDR3 is TGTGCCAGCAGTAGGCCGCGAGCGCAGTTCTATGGCTACACCTTC. Translation gives CASSRPRAQFYGYTF. The chain combines TRBV19 with TRBJ1-2; D gene unclear. The CDR3 covers 15 residues. Per germline, CDR1 LNHDA and CDR2 SQIVND (reference sequence).

This clone occurred once. V is TRBV19 and J is TRBJ2-7; D might be TRBD2 (5 bases). The germline V and J ends were trimmed by 2 bases and 6 bases, with 14 bases remaining between them. Germline V gene sequence: CDR1 LNHDA, CDR2 SQIVND (reference sequence). The CDR3 is made up of 14 amino acids. The CDR3 DNA reads TGTGCCAGTAGTATAAGAGGGTCTGAACGCGAGCAGTACTTC. This sequence encodes CASSIRGSEREQYF.

This clone was seen once. The rearrangement links TRBV13 to TRBJ1-2; a weak D match, TRBD1 (6 bases). CDR3 length: 15 residues. Trimming removed 5 bases at V and 8 bases at J, with 21 bases between. Germline V gene sequence: CDR1 PRHDT, CDR2 FYEKMQ (reference sequence). The CDR3 DNA sequence: TGTGCCAGCAGCGGAGAGGGCAGGGGATATTACGGCTACACCTTC. Encoded protein: CASSGEGRGYYGYTF.

The genes are TRBV4-2 and TRBJ2-3, with 12 bases that match TRBD2. Per the germline V gene, CDR1 is LGHNA and CDR2 is YNFKEQ. The CDR3 is 24 amino acids. Germline trimming cut 0 bases from V and 0 bases from J; bases unmatched to any gene: 22. The CDR3 here is CASSQDSPALASGGAPPSTDTQYF. CDR3 sequence (DNA): TGTGCCAGCAGCCAAGATTCCCCCGCTTTGGCTAGCGGGGGGGCCCCACCCAGCACAGATACGCAGTATTTT.

This clone was recorded once. The rearrangement uses TRBV2 and TRBJ2-2; 8 positions match TRBD1. The germline gives CDR1 SNHLY, CDR2 FYNNEI. V was clipped by 7 bases and J by 4 bases; unmatched bases: 2. The CDR3 is 13 residues long. The CDR3 sequence: CASTGGITGELFF. The CDR3 DNA reads as TGTGCCAGCACAGGGGGCATCACCGGGGAGCTGTTTTTT. Supplemented by reference TRBV2 and TRBJ2-2, the full variable domain reads EPEVTQTPSHQVTQMGQEVILRCVPISNHLYFYWYRQILGQKVEFLVSFYNNEISEKSEIFDDQFSVERPDGSNFTLKIRSTKLEDSAMYFCASTGGITGELFFGEGSRLTVL.

In this sample, this clone turned up once. The chain couples TRBV5-1 to TRBJ2-5; D gene ambiguous. Germline CDR1 is SGHRS and CDR2 is YFSETQ. The CDR3 extends over 13 amino acids. The V and J ends lost 1 base and 5 bases respectively, with 9 bases between them. The CDR3 is CASSLSDGETQYF. CDR3 DNA: TGCGCCAGCAGCTTGTCAGACGGGGAGACCCAGTACTTC.

J is TRBJ2-2 and V is TRBV5-6; possible D gene TRBD1, 7 bases. This CDR3 is built from 17 residues. V shed 0 bases and J shed 4 bases, with 16 bases lying between them. Germline CDR1 is SGHDT and CDR2 is YYEEEE. The CDR3 here is CASSLAGQGEVTGELFF. CDR3 in DNA: TGTGCCAGCAGCTTGGCCGGGCAGGGGGAGGTCACCGGGGAGCTGTTTTTT.

The chain has TRBV5-4 and TRBJ1-1; D perhaps matches TRBD1 (5 bases). Trimming shortened V by 3 bases and J by 8 bases, and 14 bases separated the two germline ends. The CDR3 extends over 13 amino acids. Per germline, CDR1 SGHNT and CDR2 YYREEE (reference sequence). In nucleotides, the CDR3 is TGTGCCAGCAGCTATGGGGGAGGCCGGGAAGCTTTCTTT. Amino acid sequence: CASSYGGGREAFF.

The chain joins TRBV28 to TRBJ2-5, with 9 bases that match TRBD1. The CDR3 is made up of 17 amino acids. Germline CDR1 and CDR2: MDHEN and SYDVKM. The V and J ends lost 4 bases and 1 base, in that order; junction bases with no gene match: 10. The CDR3 reads CASSWGQGRCGQETQYF. The CDR3, as DNA: TGTGCCAGCAGTTGGGGACAGGGAAGGTGTGGCCAAGAGACCCAGTACTTC.

The sample holds a few counts of this clone. This chain joins TRBV20-1 and TRBJ1-2; D gene uncertain. CDR3 length: 11 amino acids. V was clipped by 5 bases and J by 7 bases, with 11 bases between them. Per the germline V gene, CDR1 is DFQATT and CDR2 is SNEGSKA (reference sequence). Here the CDR3 DNA reads TGCAGTGCTCGGCGGCCACGTGGCTACACCTTC. It encodes CSARRPRGYTF.

The chain recombines TRBV19 with TRBJ2-5; a weak D match, TRBD2 (7 bases). This CDR3 spans 20 amino acids. Between the trimmed V and J ends, which lost 5 bases and 1 base, there was a span of 29 bases. Germline-derived CDR1 and CDR2 are LNHDA and SQIVND (reference sequence). The CDR3 DNA reads as TGTGCCAGTAGTTTACCGACTGTTATGGGGGGGCAGATTTTCCAAGAGACCCAGTACTTC. Protein product: CASSLPTVMGGQIFQETQYF. Supplemented by reference TRBV19 and TRBJ2-5, the full variable domain reads DGGITQSPKYLFRKEGQNVTLSCEQNLNHDAMYWYRQDPGQGLRLIYYSQIVNDFQKGDIAEGYSVSREKKESFPLTVTSAQKNPTAFYLCASSLPTVMGGQIFQETQYFGPGTRLLVL.

This clone came up a few times. The chain couples TRBV25-1 to TRBJ2-7; D is perhaps TRBD1 (6 bases). Trimming pared 4 bases from V and 2 bases from J, leaving 15 bases between. Germline V gene lookup returns CDR1 MGHDK and CDR2 SYGVNS. The CDR3 extends over 15 amino acids. The CDR3 DNA is TGTGCCAGCAGTGGGACAGAACCGTCTACCTACGAGCAGTACTTC. Protein product: CASSGTEPSTYEQYF.

This clone came up once. The rearrangement links TRBV5-5 to TRBJ1-5, with D possibly TRBD1 on 6 matching bases. V lost 5 bases to trimming and J lost 1 base, with 19 bases between them. Germline loops: CDR1 SGHKS, CDR2 YYEKEE (reference sequence). This CDR3 contains 17 residues. This CDR3 reads CASRYGGANPSNQPQHF. CDR3 sequence (DNA): TGTGCCAGCAGGTATGGGGGGGCAAACCCGAGCAATCAGCCCCAGCATTTT.

This clone appeared a single time. CDR3 amino acids: CASSLVSPDGQGGSYEQYF. CDR3 coding DNA: TGTGCCAGCAGCTTAGTGTCCCCCGACGGACAGGGGGGGAGCTACGAGCAGTACTTC. The rearrangement uses TRBV7-6 and TRBJ2-7, with 10 bases identical to TRBD1. The CDR3 has 19 amino acids. The V gene's germline CDR1 is SGHVS and CDR2 FNYEAQ. The ends lost 1 base at V and 3 bases at J; junction bases unmatched: 15.

Concerning this clone itself: The junction differs from germline at one of its ends, possibly a read error. This sample includes further DNA sequences coding for the same CDR3. The V gene is TRBV4-1, the J gene TRBJ1-6, with no clear D. Germline V gene lookup returns CDR1 MGHRA and CDR2 YSYEKL. The CDR3 sequence is 17 residues long. The CDR3 protein is CASSQDSGIPWNSPLHF. DNA of the CDR3: TGCGCCAGCAGCCAAGATTCGGGAATTCCTTGGAATTCCCCCCTCCACTTT.

The V gene is TRBV19, the J gene TRBJ2-5; 9 bases align to TRBD1. Germline V gives CDR1 LNHDA, CDR2 SQIVND (reference sequence). CDR3 size: 17 residues. Trimming removed 6 bases from V and 5 bases from J; junction bases left unmatched: 16. The CDR3 is CASSLVGGQGSGETQYF. The CDR3 nucleotides read TGTGCCAGTAGCCTAGTGGGGGGACAGGGCTCCGGGGAGACCCAGTACTTC.

The chain couples TRBV5-6 to TRBJ2-3; D is possibly TRBD2 (6 bases). The CDR3 sequence is 19 residues long. In germline, CDR1 is SGHDT, CDR2 YYEEEE. Between the trimmed V and J ends, which lost 2 bases and 0 bases, there was a span of 22 bases. DNA of the CDR3: TGTGCCAGCAGCTTTCTTCAGCGGGTTTTGGGGACTAGCACAGATACGCAGTATTTT. Translated: CASSFLQRVLGTSTDTQYF.

CDR3 amino acids: CATSRDYAGFSVYGYTF. The DNA of the CDR3 is TGTGCCACCAGCAGAGATTACGCAGGGTTCTCAGTATATGGCTACACCTTC. The chain employs TRBV15 and TRBJ1-2, with D perhaps matching TRBD1 (5 bases). The CDR3 has 17 residues. Germline loops: CDR1 LNHNV, CDR2 YYDKDF (reference sequence). The V end lost 0 bases, the J end lost 5 bases, and 19 bases lay between the germline ends.

The rearrangement uses TRBV7-8 and TRBJ2-6; 9 bases align to TRBD1. This CDR3 is built from 19 residues. The ends lost 2 bases at V and 0 bases at J; junction bases unmatched: 8. Germline V lookup: CDR1 SGHVS, CDR2 FQNEAQ. The CDR3: CASSLLDRGESSGANVLTF. In DNA form, the CDR3 reads TGTGCCAGCAGCTTATTGGACAGGGGCGAGAGCTCTGGGGCCAACGTCCTGACTTTC.

This clone was detected once. The V call is TRBV7-9, the J call TRBJ1-2; tentatively, D is TRBD1 (6 bases). There are 13 residues in the CDR3. V gave up 8 bases and J gave up 4 bases, with 14 bases separating them. Germline CDR1 and CDR2: SEHNR and FQNEAQ (reference sequence). This CDR3 is CASRDNIPYGYTF. The CDR3 DNA is TGTGCCAGCCGGGACAATATACCCTATGGCTACACCTTC.

The V gene is TRBV9, the J gene TRBJ1-3; D is uncertain. V dropped 3 bases and J dropped 4 bases, with 11 bases sitting between them. In germline, CDR1 is SGDLS, CDR2 YYNGEE. The CDR3 extends over 14 amino acids. The chain's CDR3 is CASSGNRRGNTIYF. The CDR3, as DNA: TGTGCCAGCAGCGGCAATAGGAGGGGAAACACCATATATTTT.

This clone was detected only a few times. The rearrangement uses TRBV29-1 and TRBJ1-4; D not resolved. Between the trimmed V and J ends, which lost 6 bases and 3 bases, there was a span of 14 bases. This CDR3 has 14 residues. CDR1 SQVTM and CDR2 ANQGSEA come from the germline V gene. CDR3 sequence reads: CSVGEGRANEKLFF. The CDR3 nucleotides read TGCAGCGTGGGAGAGGGTCGGGCTAATGAAAAACTGTTTTTT. Full variable domain (rest looked up from reference TRBV29-1 and TRBJ1-4): SAVISQKPSRDICQRGTSLTIQCQVDSQVTMMFWYRQQPGQSLTLIATANQGSEATYESGFVIDKFPISRPNLTFSTLTVSNMSPEDSSIYLCSVGEGRANEKLFFGSGTQLSVL.

The chain links TRBV7-9 to TRBJ1-1; D not resolved. Germline CDR1 and CDR2: SEHNR and FQNEAQ (reference sequence). The CDR3 contains 14 residues. V lost 1 base and J 1 base, leaving 7 bases between the germline ends. Here the CDR3 DNA reads TGTGCCAGCAGCTTAGTTACAGAGAACACTGAAGCTTTCTTT. This sequence encodes CASSLVTENTEAFF. The complete variable domain, with remaining parts taken from reference TRBV7-9 and TRBJ1-1, reads DTGVSQNPRHKITKRGQNVTFRCDPISEHNRLYWYRQTLGQGPEFLTYFQNEAQLEKSRLLSDRFSAERPKGSFSTLEIQRTEQGDSAMYLCASSLVTENTEAFFGQGTRLTVV.

V and J are TRBV4-1 and TRBJ1-5; tentative D call: TRBD1 (6 bases). The CDR3 length is 15 residues. The germline V gene has CDR1 MGHRA and CDR2 YSYEKL. Trimming left V 4 bases short and J 2 bases short, with 12 bases between. The CDR3 loop is CASSPTHRGNQPQHF. The CDR3 nucleotides read TGCGCCAGCAGCCCCACTCACAGGGGCAATCAGCCCCAGCATTTT.